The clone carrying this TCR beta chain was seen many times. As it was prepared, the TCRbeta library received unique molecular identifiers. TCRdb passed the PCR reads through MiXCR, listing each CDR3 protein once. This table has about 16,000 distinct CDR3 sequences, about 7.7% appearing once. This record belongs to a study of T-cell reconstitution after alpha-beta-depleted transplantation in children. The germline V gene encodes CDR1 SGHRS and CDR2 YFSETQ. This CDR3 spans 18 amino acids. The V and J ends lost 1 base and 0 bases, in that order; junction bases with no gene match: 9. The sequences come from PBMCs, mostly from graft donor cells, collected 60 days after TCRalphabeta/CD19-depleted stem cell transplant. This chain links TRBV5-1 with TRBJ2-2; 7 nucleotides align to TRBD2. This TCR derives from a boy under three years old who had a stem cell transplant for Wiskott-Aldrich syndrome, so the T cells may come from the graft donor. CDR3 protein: CASSLFPIGLANTGELFF. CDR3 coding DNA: TGCGCCAGCAGCTTGTTTCCGATAGGACTAGCGAACACCGGGGAGCTGTTTTTT.